This TCR beta chain was documented in a study of Ad26.COV2.S vaccination and SARS-CoV-2 variants. Treatment denoted: over 15 received Ad26.COV2.S at low or high dose, single or two shots; about five received placebo; per-sample allocation not given. Vaccine and placebo recipients were sampled on day 63 after the first injection. Method: immunoSEQ multiplex PCR; TCRdb's copy keeps in-frame clones and lacks some. The sample lists over 350,000 clones; roughly nine tenths were seen once. V gave up 4 bases and J gave up 2 bases, with 18 bases separating them. Germline V gives CDR1 LGHNA, CDR2 YSLEER. The CDR3 extends over 17 amino acids.

This chain joins TRBV4-3 and TRBJ2-1; TRBD2 is a possible D gene (6 bases). Here the sequenced sample was peripheral blood, taken in a trial of Ad26.COV2.S vaccine versus placebo. This TCR was sampled from a person aged 18-60 years who received the Ad26.COV2.S COVID-19 vaccine or a placebo. The CDR3 reads CASSLGYGGTTYNEQFF. The CDR3, as DNA: TGCGCCAGCAGCCTGGGTTATGGAGGGACGACCTACAATGAGCAGTTCTTC.